Below, 20 T cell receptor beta chains from the same sample are listed, as sequenced in a study of blood T cell repertoires in COVID-19. Sequencing was performed with immunoSEQ multiplex PCR; in TCRdb, only in-frame clones are kept and a portion is missing. This table holds about 160,000 clones, approximately 81% found once. The sample taken for sequencing was peripheral blood. The source is a woman older than 75 with active or convalescent COVID-19.

The chain uses TRBV10-3 and TRBJ1-5; D remains ambiguous. Germline V gives CDR1 ENHRY, CDR2 SYGVKD. V was shortened by 0 bases and J by 4 bases, with 7 bases between the two germline ends. There are 14 residues in the CDR3. The CDR3 DNA sequence: TGTGCCATCAGTGAGTCGTCCCAGAATCAGCCCCAGCATTTT. It yields the protein CAISESSQNQPQHF.

This clone was seen a single time. The gene calls are TRBV10-3 and TRBJ1-1; 9 nucleotides line up with TRBD1. Germline V gene lookup returns CDR1 ENHRY and CDR2 SYGVKD. The CDR3 sequence is 15 residues long. Unmatched junction bases numbered 14, after V lost 11 bases and J lost 4 bases. The CDR3 DNA follows: TGTGCCCCGCCGGACAGGGGAGCGCTTGGCACTGAAGCTTTCTTT. Translation: CAPPDRGALGTEAFF.

The CDR3, as DNA: TGCGCCAGCAGCTCCACTACGGGGCACAGGGGGACAGATACGCAGTATTTT. It specifies CASSSTTGHRGTDTQYF. This rearrangement joins TRBV5-1 to TRBJ2-3; TRBD1 aligns across 8 bases. Germline V lookup: CDR1 SGHRS, CDR2 YFSETQ. The V segment lost 3 bases and the J segment 3 bases; nucleotides outside the gene matches: 12. The CDR3 is 17 residues long.

This clone appeared a few times. The chain links TRBV5-1 to TRBJ2-7; 7 bases map to TRBD1. This CDR3 region has 15 residues. J was trimmed by 0 bases and V by 0 bases; bases with no gene match: 3. Germline V gene sequence: CDR1 SGHRS, CDR2 YFSETQ. The CDR3 reads CASSLGDSSSYEQYF. The CDR3 DNA reads as TGCGCCAGCAGCTTGGGGGACAGTAGCTCCTACGAGCAGTACTTC.

The genes are TRBV2 and TRBJ1-1; 10 positions match TRBD1. Unmatched junction bases numbered 5, after V lost 3 bases and J lost 7 bases. CDR1 and CDR2 from the germline V gene are SNHLY and FYNNEI. This CDR3 comprises 14 residues. This chain's CDR3 is CASSEETGGIEAFF. The CDR3, as DNA: TGTGCCAGCAGTGAGGAGACAGGGGGCATTGAAGCTTTCTTT.

The genes are TRBV28 and TRBJ1-4; no firm D call. V shed 3 bases and J shed 0 bases, with 8 bases lying between them. The germline gives CDR1 MDHEN, CDR2 SYDVKM. The CDR3 has 15 amino acids. DNA for the CDR3: TGTGCCAGCAGTTTGAGGCCGGCAACTAATGAAAAACTGTTTTTT. Its translation: CASSLRPATNEKLFF.

The chain links TRBV16 to TRBJ1-6; TRBD1 is a possible D gene (6 bases). This CDR3 region has 13 residues. Trimming removed 2 bases at V and 11 bases at J, with 10 bases between. Germline CDR1 is KGHSY and CDR2 is FQNENV. The CDR3 sequence is CASSQERGTPLHF. CDR3 nucleotides: TGTGCCAGCAGCCAAGAAAGGGGGACACCCCTCCACTTT.

The chain combines TRBV15 with TRBJ1-1; 9 nucleotides align to TRBD1. The ends lost 0 bases at V and 4 bases at J; junction bases unmatched: 3. In germline, CDR1 is LNHNV, CDR2 YYDKDF (reference sequence). CDR3 size: 15 residues. The DNA of the CDR3 is TGTGCCACCAGCAGAGAGACAGGGGGAGGCACTGAAGCTTTCTTT. Translated, it gives CATSRETGGGTEAFF.

The chain combines TRBV11-3 with TRBJ2-1; tentatively, D is TRBD1 (6 bases). V lost 5 bases to trimming and J lost 4 bases, with 18 bases between them. Germline V gene data show CDR1 as SGHNT and CDR2 as YENEEA. The CDR3 is made up of 16 amino acids. CDR3 amino acids: CASSPGQLGLYNEQFF. CDR3 nucleotide sequence: TGTGCCAGCAGCCCCGGACAGCTGGGCTTATACAATGAGCAGTTCTTC.

The V and J genes are TRBV24-1 and TRBJ1-4, with TRBD1 matching over 7 bases. The CDR3 consists of 17 residues. J gave up 2 bases and V 4 bases, and 9 bases lay outside the gene matches. Looked up from germline, CDR1 is KGHDR and CDR2 is SFDVKD. CDR3 in amino acids: CATSDPTGDLTNEKLFF. The CDR3, as DNA: TGTGCCACCAGTGACCCCACAGGGGACCTTACTAATGAAAAACTGTTTTTT.

The V call is TRBV4-2, the J call TRBJ2-3; 8 bases agree with TRBD2. The V segment lost 5 bases and the J segment 1 base; nucleotides outside the gene matches: 8. This CDR3 contains 16 residues. CDR1 is LGHNA, CDR2 YNFKEQ, per germline. The CDR3 here is CASSSTELAGTDTQYF. The CDR3 DNA follows: TGTGCCAGCAGCTCAACGGAACTAGCGGGCACAGATACGCAGTATTTT.

The V gene is TRBV20-1, the J gene TRBJ2-3; TRBD2 might be the D (5 bases). V lost 3 bases and J 2 bases, leaving 15 bases between the germline ends. Per the germline V gene, CDR1 is DFQATT and CDR2 is SNEGSKA (reference sequence). The CDR3 spans 15 residues. The CDR3, as DNA: TGCAGTGCTAGTCTCCGTATTAGCGTCACAGATACGCAGTATTTT. Amino acid sequence: CSASLRISVTDTQYF.

Only a few counts were recorded for this clone. V is TRBV3-1 (or the pseudogene TRBV3-2) and J is TRBJ1-2, with D perhaps matching TRBD1 (6 bases). The ends were cut back, 0 bases at V and 12 bases at J, with 11 bases in the middle. The CDR3 has 12 amino acids. Germline V lookup: CDR1 LGHDT, CDR2 YNNKEL (reference sequence). The CDR3 is CASSQERTAHTF. The CDR3 DNA follows: TGTGCCAGCAGCCAAGAGCGGACAGCTCACACCTTC.

The chain combines TRBV2 with TRBJ1-2, with 11 bases fitting TRBD1. Germline V gives CDR1 SNHLY, CDR2 FYNNEI. The CDR3 totals 15 residues. The trim removed 2 bases at V and 9 bases at J, leaving 8 bases unmatched. CDR3 bases: TGTGCCAGCAGTGAATTAGGACAGGGGGCGCGGAGCTACACCTTC. The encoded protein is CASSELGQGARSYTF.

The chain carries TRBV6-5 and TRBJ1-1, with 7 bases lining up with TRBD1. J gave up 4 bases and V 6 bases, and 11 bases lay outside the gene matches. Germline lookup yields CDR1 MNHEY and CDR2 SVGAGI. The length of the CDR3 is 15 residues. The CDR3 sequence: CASRGTAGGGTEAFF. CDR3 in DNA: TGTGCCAGCAGGGGTACCGCAGGGGGAGGCACTGAAGCTTTCTTT.

The chain combines TRBV19 with TRBJ1-5; TRBD1 matches at 7 bases. With 3 bases clipped from V and 3 bases from J, the junction kept 5 bases outside the gene matches. The CDR3 spans 15 residues. Germline V gene sequence: CDR1 LNHDA, CDR2 SQIVND (reference sequence). DNA of the CDR3: TGTGCCAGTAGTATGAGTACAGGGGTCAATCAGCCCCAGCATTTT. It encodes CASSMSTGVNQPQHF.

This chain joins TRBV9 and TRBJ1-2, with a tentative D call TRBD1 (6 bases). The length of the CDR3 is 14 residues. From germline, CDR1 is SGDLS and CDR2 YYNGEE. The V end was cut by 4 bases, the J end by 3 bases, with 13 bases between. CDR3 in amino acids: CASSPRDTYYGYTF. The CDR3 DNA follows: TGTGCCAGCAGCCCCCGGGACACCTACTATGGCTACACCTTC.

V is TRBV7-2 and J is TRBJ1-1, with no clear D. V lost 2 bases and J lost 11, with 12 bases in between. This CDR3 region has 12 residues. Germline V gene sequence: CDR1 SGHTA, CDR2 FQGNSA. CDR3 residues: CASSLTWGGAFF. Here the CDR3 DNA reads TGTGCCAGCAGCTTAACGTGGGGAGGCGCTTTCTTT.

This rearrangement joins TRBV7-9 to TRBJ2-2, with D perhaps matching TRBD2 (6 bases). Looked up from germline, CDR1 is SEHNR and CDR2 is FQNEAQ (reference sequence). This CDR3 is built from 17 residues. V was cut by 5 bases and J by 6 bases, with 22 bases left in between. CDR3 amino acids: CASSLLGGLRSPGELFF. In nucleotides, the CDR3 is TGTGCCAGCAGCCTCTTGGGGGGACTCCGGTCTCCCGGGGAGCTGTTTTTT. Combining the CDR3 with reference TRBV7-9 and TRBJ2-2 gives the whole variable domain DTGVSQNPRHKITKRGQNVTFRCDPISEHNRLYWYRQTLGQGPEFLTYFQNEAQLEKSRLLSDRFSAERPKGSFSTLEIQRTEQGDSAMYLCASSLLGGLRSPGELFFGEGSRLTVL.

This chain joins TRBV5-1 and TRBJ2-2; no clear D. With 1 base removed from V and 6 bases from J, the gap between germline ends came to 4 bases. Germline CDR1 is SGHRS and CDR2 is YFSETQ. The CDR3 runs to 12 residues. CDR3 sequence: CASSLPAGELFF. CDR3 DNA sequence: TGCGCCAGCAGCTTGCCGGCCGGGGAGCTGTTTTTT.